These 32 T cell receptor beta chains were sequenced from one sample in a study of blood T cell repertoires in COVID-19. TCRdb's table, derived via immunoSEQ multiplex PCR, lists solely in-frame clones and lacks some. The sample has tens of thousands of clones, more than 70% seen once; the top ten hold about a fifth. Sequencing used peripheral blood. The receptors were gathered from a woman aged 45 to 65 with active or convalescent COVID-19.

The V call is TRBV7-9, the J call TRBJ1-4; 9 bases fit TRBD1. This CDR3 region has 15 residues. Germline V CDR1 and CDR2: SEHNR, FQNEAQ (reference sequence). After removal of 1 base from V and 6 bases from J, the junction contained 3 bases not matched to a gene. Here the CDR3 DNA reads TGTGCCAGCAGCTTAGGGGACAGGGTCCATGAAAAACTGTTTTTT. It encodes CASSLGDRVHEKLFF.

V is TRBV5-1 and J is TRBJ1-1; 7 nucleotides match TRBD1. The CDR3 is made up of 15 amino acids. Looked up from germline, CDR1 is SGHRS and CDR2 is YFSETQ. Trimming took 3 bases from V and 1 from J; bases not matched to a gene: 6. CDR3 coding DNA: TGCGCCAGCAGCTCGATGACAGGGTCGAACACTGAAGCTTTCTTT. This encodes CASSSMTGSNTEAFF.

V gene TRBV6-5 combines with J gene TRBJ1-6, with TRBD1 identical over 8 bases. This CDR3 is built from 15 residues. J was trimmed by 4 bases and V by 7 bases; bases with no gene match: 6. From germline, CDR1 is MNHEY and CDR2 SVGAGI. Here the CDR3 DNA reads TGTGCCAGCATGCCCCGGACAGGGTATAATTCACCCCTCCACTTT. Its translation is CASMPRTGYNSPLHF.

This clone was seen a few times. The junction departs from germline at one end; a sequencing error may be responsible. The chain uses TRBV11-2 and TRBJ2-1; TRBD2 agrees at 7 bases. Germline V CDR1 and CDR2: SGHAT, FQNNGV. The CDR3 has 15 residues. CDR3 amino acids: CASSLSSGSSNEQFF. DNA of the CDR3: TGTGCCAGCAGCTTGTCTAGCGGATCCTCCAATGAGCAGTTCTTC.

The chain joins TRBV4-1 to TRBJ1-2; weak D call: TRBD1 (5 bases). V was shortened by 0 bases and J by 4 bases, with 12 bases between the two germline ends. CDR3 length: 15 amino acids. Germline V gene lookup returns CDR1 MGHRA and CDR2 YSYEKL. DNA of the CDR3: TGCGCCAGCAGCCAAGATGGGGCAGCTACCTATGGCTACACCTTC. Amino acids: CASSQDGAATYGYTF.

This chain connects TRBV10-1 to TRBJ2-2, with TRBD1 matching over 11 bases. This CDR3 region has 17 residues. Germline trimming cut 1 base from V and 6 bases from J; bases unmatched to any gene: 7. CDR1 is WNHNN and CDR2 is SYGVQD in the germline V gene (reference sequence). The CDR3 nucleotides are TGCGCCAGCAGTGAGTTGTATAGGACAGGGGGCTCCGGGGAGCTGTTTTTT. Residues: CASSELYRTGGSGELFF.

The rearrangement uses TRBV6-2 or TRBV6-3 and TRBJ1-2; maybe TRBD1 (5 bases). Trimming shortened V by 0 bases and J by 6 bases, and 8 bases separated the two germline ends. Per the germline V gene, CDR1 is MNHEY and CDR2 is SVGEGT. This CDR3 comprises 13 residues. CDR3 sequence (DNA): TGTGCCAGCAGTTACTCAGGGGCGGATGGCTACACCTTC. Translation gives CASSYSGADGYTF.

This rearrangement joins TRBV6-4 to TRBJ1-2; D possibly corresponds to TRBD1 (6 bases). CDR1 is MRHNA, CDR2 SNTAGT, per germline. V was pared by 4 bases and J by 3 bases, with 15 bases between. CDR3 size: 15 residues. CDR3 region: CASSATSDRHYGYTF. Here the CDR3 DNA reads TGTGCCAGCAGTGCAACCTCGGACAGACACTATGGCTACACCTTC.

This clone has a single count. The chain combines TRBV27 with TRBJ2-3; 8 bases are shared with TRBD2. The CDR3 length is 16 residues. Germline V lookup: CDR1 MNHEY, CDR2 SMNVEV (reference sequence). J gave up 5 bases and V 6 bases, and 13 bases lay outside the gene matches. The chain's CDR3 is CASSLAGPARRDTQYF. CDR3 nucleotide sequence: TGTGCCAGCAGCCTAGCGGGCCCCGCCCGGAGAGATACGCAGTATTTT.

This rearrangement joins TRBV10-3 to TRBJ1-3; 9 bases map to TRBD1. The CDR3 runs 15 residues. The V gene's germline CDR1 is ENHRY and CDR2 SYGVKD. V lost 9 bases to trimming and J lost 2 bases; unmatched junction nucleotides: 8. The CDR3: CAIQGQGTTGNTIYF. The CDR3 nucleotides read TGTGCCATACAGGGACAGGGTACGACTGGAAACACCATATATTTT.

V usage is TRBV27 and J usage is TRBJ2-7; TRBD2 might be the D (6 bases). V was clipped by 3 bases and J by 3 bases, with 9 bases between them. This CDR3 has 13 amino acids. Germline CDR1 reads MNHEY; CDR2 reads SMNVEV (reference sequence). CDR3 DNA sequence: TGTGCCAGCAGTTTTGCCGGGGGCTACGAGCAGTACTTC. Encoded protein: CASSFAGGYEQYF.

V gene TRBV5-1 combines with J gene TRBJ2-3, with 13 bases identical to TRBD2. The CDR3 totals 18 residues. Germline V gene sequence: CDR1 SGHRS, CDR2 YFSETQ. V lost 3 bases, J lost 6 bases, and 13 bases stayed unmatched. The CDR3 DNA is TGCGCCAGCAGCTGGAGGTCCGGGACTAGCGGGAACGTGGATACGCAGTATTTT. This translates into CASSWRSGTSGNVDTQYF.

The chain couples TRBV28 to TRBJ2-3; D gene ambiguous. The V gene lost 5 bases and the J gene lost 0 bases, with 9 bases spanning the gap. The CDR3 is made up of 14 amino acids. The germline V gene has CDR1 MDHEN and CDR2 SYDVKM. The CDR3 DNA follows: TGTGCCAGCAGTCCAGGATCGAGCACAGATACGCAGTATTTT. It specifies CASSPGSSTDTQYF.

The chain couples TRBV5-1 to TRBJ1-1; D unclear. Germline V gives CDR1 SGHRS, CDR2 YFSETQ. V was trimmed by 7 bases and J by 4 bases, leaving 26 bases between them. The length of the CDR3 is 17 residues. The CDR3 DNA follows: TGCGCCAGCGACACCGGGCCCGGCGCCCCGGAGGGCACTGAAGCTTTCTTT. Residues: CASDTGPGAPEGTEAFF.

The chain uses TRBV7-8 and TRBJ2-1, with D uncertain. CDR3 length equals 14 residues. The germline CDR1 and CDR2 sequences are SGHVS and FQNEAQ. Trimming cost V 1 base and J 9 bases, with 13 bases left between them. CDR3 bases: TGTGCCAGCAGCTTAGGCTCTACCCGCTCTGAGCAGTTCTTC. Protein: CASSLGSTRSEQFF.

The V and J genes are TRBV27 and TRBJ1-2; 9 bases agree with TRBD1. V dropped 8 bases and J dropped 2; count of bases not matched to a gene: 6. Germline V CDR1 and CDR2: MNHEY, SMNVEV (reference sequence). CDR3 length: 14 residues. The DNA of the CDR3 is TGTGCCAGCGGCCAGACAGGGGGAAACTATGGCTACACCTTC. Translation: CASGQTGGNYGYTF.

This clone was seen just once. This sequence joins TRBV19 and TRBJ1-1; TRBD1 matches 9 bases. CDR3 size: 14 residues. Trimming cost V 3 bases and J 1 base; bases outside gene matches: 0. Germline CDR1 and CDR2: LNHDA and SQIVND (reference sequence). CDR3 protein: CASSMGQGNTEAFF. In DNA, the CDR3 is TGTGCCAGTAGTATGGGACAGGGGAACACTGAAGCTTTCTTT. The whole variable domain, filled in from reference TRBV19 and TRBJ1-1, reads DGGITQSPKYLFRKEGQNVTLSCEQNLNHDAMYWYRQDPGQGLRLIYYSQIVNDFQKGDIAEGYSVSREKKESFPLTVTSAQKNPTAFYLCASSMGQGNTEAFFGQGTRLTVV.

The rearrangement joins TRBV5-3 to TRBJ1-1; the D is unclear. TRBV5-3 is given ORF status, its function remaining uncertain. The length of the CDR3 is 12 residues. V was pared by 3 bases and J by 7 bases, with 10 bases between. CDR3 loop: CARSYNSFEAFF. The DNA for the CDR3 is TGTGCCAGAAGCTATAATTCTTTTGAAGCTTTCTTT.

This chain joins TRBV9 and TRBJ1-1; the D gene is possibly TRBD1 (5 bases). The CDR3 spans 14 residues. V shed 0 bases and J shed 8 bases, with 14 bases lying between them. The germline V gene has CDR1 SGDLS and CDR2 YYNGEE. The CDR3 is CASSVDGGAREAFF. The CDR3, as DNA: TGTGCCAGCAGCGTAGATGGAGGGGCGAGGGAAGCTTTCTTT.

This sequence joins TRBV6-5 and TRBJ1-1, with TRBD1 matching over 9 bases. The germline CDR1 and CDR2 sequences are MNHEY and SVGAGI. V lost 4 bases and J lost 9; bases outside the gene matches: 12. The CDR3 contains 15 residues. The CDR3 loop reads CASSFTGETGGKAFF. The CDR3 nucleotides are TGTGCCAGCAGTTTTACCGGGGAGACAGGGGGAAAAGCTTTCTTT.

J is TRBJ2-5 and V is TRBV3-1 (or the pseudogene TRBV3-2); D may be TRBD2 (6 bases). The germline V gene has CDR1 LGHDT and CDR2 YNNKEL (reference sequence). The CDR3 has 14 amino acids. The V end was cut by 4 bases, the J end by 5 bases, with 14 bases between. CDR3: CASSRLEGRETQYF. In nucleotides, the CDR3 is TGTGCCAGCAGCCGTTTGGAGGGCCGGGAGACCCAGTACTTC.

This chain connects TRBV10-3 to TRBJ2-2; 13 nucleotides match TRBD2. Germline V CDR1 and CDR2: ENHRY, SYGVKD. J gave up 3 bases and V 3 bases, and 4 bases lay outside the gene matches. The CDR3 has 17 residues. CDR3 amino acids: CAISDRGLAGDTGELFF. In nucleotides, the CDR3 is TGTGCCATCAGTGACCGAGGACTAGCGGGGGACACCGGGGAGCTGTTTTTT.

The rearrangement joins TRBV11-2 to TRBJ2-7; 7 nucleotides agree with TRBD1. The germline CDR1 and CDR2 sequences are SGHAT and FQNNGV. With V trimmed by 5 bases and J by 0 bases, 13 bases remained unmatched. The CDR3 is 17 residues long. CDR3 loop: CASSPLDRQGTSYEQYF. The CDR3 bases are TGTGCCAGCAGCCCCCTGGACAGGCAGGGGACCTCCTACGAGCAGTACTTC.

The chain carries TRBV19 and TRBJ2-1; TRBD2 is a possible D gene (6 bases). V lost 2 bases and J 4 bases, leaving 18 bases between the germline ends. This CDR3 region has 17 residues. Germline values: CDR1 LNHDA, CDR2 SQIVND (reference sequence). CDR3 nucleotides: TGTGCCAGTAGTATAAGGAGCGGGCCCCTACCATACAATGAGCAGTTCTTC. Its translation is CASSIRSGPLPYNEQFF.

Concerning this clone: The limits of the CDR3 on the DNA are not certain, so only TCRdb's listed CDR3 is given. The chain links TRBV5-4 to TRBJ1-1; no check of the table's D call, TRBD1, against the DNA was made. With termini counted, the CDR3 has 13 amino acids. Germline loops: CDR1 SGHNT, CDR2 YYREEE (reference sequence). This chain's CDR3 is CASSLAVGQGNLF.

CDR3 in amino acids: CASSPTSLGPTSGAYNEQFF. In DNA form, the CDR3 reads TGTGCCAGCAGTCCTACTTCCCTAGGACCCACTAGCGGAGCCTACAATGAGCAGTTCTTC. The rearrangement links TRBV9 to TRBJ2-1, with 8 bases matching TRBD2. CDR3 length: 20 amino acids. The V and J ends lost 5 bases and 2 bases, in that order; junction bases with no gene match: 21. The V gene's germline CDR1 is SGDLS and CDR2 YYNGEE.

The chain combines TRBV5-1 with TRBJ1-1; TRBD1 aligns across 9 bases. V trimming: 0 bases; J trimming: 11 bases; junction bases outside the gene matches: 8. The germline gives CDR1 SGHRS, CDR2 YFSETQ. This CDR3 is built from 14 residues. In nucleotides, the CDR3 is TGCGCCAGCAGCTTGGCCGGGGGACAGGGAGCTGCTTTCTTT. Translated, it gives CASSLAGGQGAAFF.

The chain carries TRBV18 and TRBJ1-2; D unclear. There are 14 residues in the CDR3. The V gene's germline CDR1 is KGHSH and CDR2 LQKENI. Trimming pared 2 bases from V and 4 bases from J, leaving 11 bases between. The CDR3 protein is CASSPSRDGYGYTF. CDR3 sequence (DNA): TGTGCCAGCTCACCAAGTCGGGATGGCTATGGCTACACCTTC. The variable domain in full, with the rest retrieved from reference TRBV18 and TRBJ1-2, is NAGVMQNPRHLVRRRGQEARLRCSPMKGHSHVYWYRQLPEEGLKFMVYLQKENIIDESGMPKERFSAEFPKEGPSILRIQQVVRGDSAAYFCASSPSRDGYGYTFGSGTRLTVV.

This clone has just one count. Other nucleotide sequences from this sample produce the same CDR3. The chain couples TRBV2 to TRBJ1-5, with D maybe TRBD1 (6 bases). The ends were cut back, 4 bases at V and 6 bases at J, with 16 bases in the middle. Germline V gene sequence: CDR1 SNHLY, CDR2 FYNNEI. The CDR3 extends over 15 amino acids. The CDR3 nucleotides are TGTGCCAGCAGTGGGGGACAAGGGGCGTTTCAGCCCCAGCATTTT. This gives the protein CASSGGQGAFQPQHF.

CDR3 protein: CASSSPSGSTYNEQFF. CDR3 bases: TGTGCCAGCAGTAGCCCTAGCGGGAGCACCTACAATGAGCAGTTCTTC. The genes are TRBV2 and TRBJ2-1; 10 bases map to TRBD2. Per the germline V gene, CDR1 is SNHLY and CDR2 is FYNNEI. This CDR3 region has 16 residues. After removal of 5 bases from V and 2 bases from J, the junction contained 6 bases not matched to a gene. Variable domain in full (rest from reference TRBV2 and TRBJ2-1): EPEVTQTPSHQVTQMGQEVILRCVPISNHLYFYWYRQILGQKVEFLVSFYNNEISEKSEIFDDQFSVERPDGSNFTLKIRSTKLEDSAMYFCASSSPSGSTYNEQFFGPGTRLTVL.

The chain uses TRBV5-4 and TRBJ2-7; TRBD1 matches at 9 bases. The trim removed 0 bases at V and 4 bases at J, leaving 5 bases unmatched. Germline CDR1 reads SGHNT; CDR2 reads YYREEE (reference sequence). The CDR3 has 15 amino acids. CDR3 residues: CASSLEPTGGYEQYF. CDR3 nucleotide sequence: TGTGCCAGCAGCTTGGAGCCGACAGGGGGTTACGAGCAGTACTTC.

V is TRBV7-6 and J is TRBJ1-1; possible D gene TRBD1, 6 bases. The V gene's germline CDR1 is SGHVS and CDR2 FNYEAQ. The V end was cut by 1 base, the J end by 8 bases, with 11 bases between. The CDR3 runs 13 residues. The CDR3 reads CASSLDRASEAFF. CDR3 in DNA: TGTGCCAGCAGCTTAGACAGGGCGTCGGAAGCTTTCTTT. Complete variable domain (other parts from reference TRBV7-6 and TRBJ1-1): GAGVSQSPRYKVTKRGQDVALRCDPISGHVSLYWYRQALGQGPEFLTYFNYEAQQDKSGLPNDRFSAERPEGSISTLTIQRTEQRDSAMYRCASSLDRASEAFFGQGTRLTVV.